The 31 T cell receptor beta chains below come from one sample, sequenced in a study of beta chain features in type 1 diabetes. The sequenced template was cDNA made from the entire isolated RNA. Assay used: immunoSEQ multiplex PCR; TCRdb lists only in-frame clones, some missing. The sample has around 330,000 clones, around 10% seen once. The sample consisted of naive CD4+ T cells from blood. These receptors were taken from a woman in her 30s in good health.

This chain's CDR3 is CASSPQTGSNQPQHF. CDR3 DNA: TGTGCCAGCAGCCCACAGACAGGGAGCAATCAGCCCCAGCATTTT. The rearrangement links TRBV7-3 to TRBJ1-5, with 7 bases matching TRBD1. Germline-derived CDR1 and CDR2 are SGHTA and FQGTGA. This CDR3 spans 15 amino acids. The ends lost 5 bases at V and 1 base at J; junction bases unmatched: 5.

This clone has just a few counts. This chain uses TRBV6-5 with TRBJ2-7; tentative D call: TRBD2 (5 bases). Germline-derived CDR1 and CDR2 are MNHEY and SVGAGI. Deletions cut 5 bases from V and 3 bases from J, with 11 bases between. This CDR3 comprises 13 residues. For the CDR3, the DNA is TGTGCCAGCAGTCGCCGGGGAGACTACGAGCAGTACTTC. Protein: CASSRRGDYEQYF.

The V call is TRBV2, the J call TRBJ1-1; TRBD1 aligns across 10 bases. Trimming took 4 bases from V and 4 from J; bases not matched to a gene: 12. This CDR3 has 17 amino acids. Germline assignment: CDR1 SNHLY and CDR2 FYNNEI. The CDR3, as DNA: TGTGCCAGCAGTGGCGAGAGAGGGGGACAGGGGTTCACTGAAGCTTTCTTT. This gives the protein CASSGERGGQGFTEAFF.

The DNA for the CDR3 is TGCGCCAGCAGAGCAGGGGGCGGACATGGCTACACCTTC. Protein product: CASRAGGGHGYTF. The chain links TRBV5-1 to TRBJ1-2; TRBD1 agrees at 8 bases. Germline CDR1 is SGHRS and CDR2 is YFSETQ. The CDR3 is 13 residues long. V shed 5 bases, J shed 6 bases, and the junction held 6 bases outside the gene matches.

This chain joins TRBV2 and TRBJ2-7; TRBD2 matches 7 bases. The CDR3 runs 14 residues. The V segment lost 7 bases and the J segment 3 bases; nucleotides outside the gene matches: 9. Germline V lookup: CDR1 SNHLY, CDR2 FYNNEI. This CDR3 reads CASIGGSLRYEQYF. Written as DNA, the CDR3 is TGTGCCAGCATCGGCGGGAGTCTTCGCTACGAGCAGTACTTC.

This clone was observed a handful of times. The rearrangement joins TRBV7-3 to TRBJ2-7; 9 positions agree with TRBD1. Per the germline V gene, CDR1 is SGHTA and CDR2 is FQGTGA. V shed 5 bases, J shed 2 bases, and the junction held 4 bases outside the gene matches. The CDR3 consists of 14 residues. In DNA form, the CDR3 reads TGTGCCAGCAGCCCGGGACAGGGCGCCTACGAGCAGTACTTC. This translates into CASSPGQGAYEQYF.

This clone was picked up a small number of times. The chain joins TRBV18 to TRBJ2-1; TRBD2 matches at 13 bases. Per the germline V gene, CDR1 is KGHSH and CDR2 is LQKENI. The J segment lost 7 bases and the V segment lost 3 bases, leaving 9 bases of the junction unmatched. The CDR3 runs to 17 residues. CDR3 loop: CASSPRTSGSSKNEQFF. DNA for the CDR3: TGTGCCAGCTCACCCCGGACTAGCGGGAGTAGTAAAAATGAGCAGTTCTTC.

V usage is TRBV30 and J usage is TRBJ1-5, with 9 bases lining up with TRBD1. The CDR3 is 15 amino acids. CDR1 GTSNPN and CDR2 SVGIG come from the germline V gene (reference sequence). V gave up 0 bases and J gave up 7 bases; unmatched junction bases: 7. The CDR3 here is CAWSVRGQGGQPQHF. The CDR3 region has the DNA TGTGCCTGGAGTGTACGGGGACAGGGTGGGCAGCCCCAGCATTTT.

The chain employs TRBV18 and TRBJ2-3; tentatively, D is TRBD1 (6 bases). The CDR3 extends over 15 amino acids. CDR1 is KGHSH and CDR2 is LQKENI in the germline V gene. The germline V and J ends were trimmed by 1 base and 0 bases, with 8 bases remaining between them. The DNA of the CDR3 is TGTGCCAGCTCACCACAGGGGGATAGCACAGATACGCAGTATTTT. Translated, it gives CASSPQGDSTDTQYF.

A few counts support this clone. The chain couples TRBV2 to TRBJ2-6; D may be TRBD1 (5 bases). CDR3 size: 16 residues. Trimming took off 9 bases at V and 1 base at J, with 16 bases between the two ends. Germline lookup yields CDR1 SNHLY and CDR2 FYNNEI. The CDR3 region is CASKTQGISGANVLTF. As DNA, the CDR3 is TGTGCCAGTAAGACGCAGGGTATTTCTGGGGCCAACGTCCTGACTTTC.

The chain has TRBV7-6 and TRBJ2-1; 16 nucleotides line up with TRBD2. Trimming at V came to 4 bases and at J to 9 bases, leaving 9 bases not matched to a gene. This CDR3 has 17 amino acids. Germline CDR1 SGHVS, CDR2 FNYEAQ. The CDR3 DNA follows: TGTGCCAGCAGCTCGGGGGGACTAGCGGGAGGGCGTGTTGAGCAGTTCTTC. Residues: CASSSGGLAGGRVEQFF.

This clone occurred a few times. J is TRBJ2-3 and V is TRBV7-3; 13 nucleotides match TRBD2. The junction had 6 bases not matched to a gene; V was cut back by 6 bases and J by 3 bases. Germline-derived CDR1 and CDR2 are SGHTA and FQGTGA. CDR3 size: 16 residues. Here the CDR3 DNA reads TGTGCCAGCAGTTTCGGGACTAGCGGGAAAACAGATACGCAGTATTTT. Amino acids: CASSFGTSGKTDTQYF.

The chain is built from TRBV7-9 and TRBJ2-4; TRBD1 matches at 10 bases. V was clipped by 5 bases and J by 6 bases; unmatched bases: 10. Looked up from germline, CDR1 is SEHNR and CDR2 is FQNEAQ (reference sequence). This CDR3 region has 16 residues. DNA for the CDR3: TGTGCCAGCAGCGTAACCCGACAGGGGGCTGGAAACATTCAGTACTTC. Its protein is CASSVTRQGAGNIQYF.

In this sample, this clone turned up a few times. The chain uses TRBV28 and TRBJ2-4; 7 bases are a match to TRBD1. The trim removed 10 bases at V and 8 bases at J, leaving 14 bases unmatched. Per germline, CDR1 MDHEN and CDR2 SYDVKM. The CDR3 loop spans 14 amino acids. The CDR3 sequence is CATLLEGAGDIQYF. The CDR3 DNA is TGTGCCACCCTACTTGAGGGGGCTGGAGACATTCAGTACTTC.

The rearrangement uses TRBV7-3 and TRBJ2-5, with TRBD2 matching over 8 bases. The CDR3 loop spans 14 amino acids. V trimming: 5 bases; J trimming: 1 base; junction bases outside the gene matches: 3. Germline values: CDR1 SGHTA, CDR2 FQGTGA. DNA of the CDR3: TGTGCCAGCAGCCGGGGGGGGGTCCAAGAGACCCAGTACTTC. Amino acids: CASSRGGVQETQYF.

The chain links TRBV7-8 to TRBJ2-1; TRBD2 matches 9 bases. The CDR3 extends over 15 amino acids. Trimming cost V 0 bases and J 7 bases; bases outside gene matches: 4. The V gene's germline CDR1 is SGHVS and CDR2 FQNEAQ. The DNA of the CDR3 is TGTGCCAGCAGCTTAGCGCTCCTAGCGGGGAATGAGCAGTTCTTC. It translates to CASSLALLAGNEQFF. Complete variable domain (other parts from reference TRBV7-8 and TRBJ2-1): GAGVSQSPRYKVAKRGQDVALRCDPISGHVSLFWYQQALGQGPEFLTYFQNEAQLDKSGLPSDRFFAERPEGSVSTLKIQRTQQEDSAVYLCASSLALLAGNEQFFGPGTRLTVL.

This clone has more than one count but fewer than ten. This chain connects TRBV27 to TRBJ2-1; 7 bases are a match to TRBD1. CDR1 is MNHEY and CDR2 is SMNVEV in the germline V gene (reference sequence). The CDR3 has 13 residues. The ends lost 5 bases at V and 9 bases at J; junction bases unmatched: 7. The CDR3 here is CASSTDRDGEQFF. In nucleotides, the CDR3 is TGTGCCAGCAGTACCGACAGGGATGGTGAGCAGTTCTTC.

This clone was detected a few times. The chain recombines TRBV11-2 with TRBJ2-1; TRBD1 aligns across 7 bases. The CDR3 has 16 residues. The J segment lost 0 bases and the V segment lost 6 bases, leaving 8 bases of the junction unmatched. Per the germline V gene, CDR1 is SGHAT and CDR2 is FQNNGV. The chain's CDR3 is CASRAVQGHSYNEQFF. Here the CDR3 DNA reads TGTGCCAGCAGGGCAGTACAGGGGCACTCCTACAATGAGCAGTTCTTC.

This chain uses TRBV5-4 with TRBJ2-1, with 9 positions matching TRBD2. CDR3 size: 18 residues. Germline CDR1 is SGHNT and CDR2 is YYREEE (reference sequence). Trimming took 0 bases from V and 3 from J; bases not matched to a gene: 10. CDR3 sequence (DNA): TGTGCCAGCAGCTTGGGGGGACTAGCCGGCACTGACTACAATGAGCAGTTCTTC. This translates into CASSLGGLAGTDYNEQFF. Full variable domain (outside the CDR3, taken from reference TRBV5-4 and TRBJ2-1): ETGVTQSPTHLIKTRGQQVTLRCSSQSGHNTVSWYQQALGQGPQFIFQYYREEENGRGNFPPRFSGLQFPNYSSELNVNALELDDSALYLCASSLGGLAGTDYNEQFFGPGTRLTVL.

The chain joins TRBV5-5 to TRBJ2-5; possible D gene TRBD2, 5 bases. The V gene lost 0 bases and the J gene lost 1 base, with 13 bases spanning the gap. Germline assignment: CDR1 SGHKS and CDR2 YYEKEE (reference sequence). CDR3 length equals 16 residues. The CDR3 loop is CASSLAVAGGQETQYF. Written as DNA, the CDR3 is TGTGCCAGCAGCTTGGCCGTGGCGGGCGGCCAAGAGACCCAGTACTTC.

J is TRBJ2-3 and V is TRBV7-3; 10 bases match TRBD2. This CDR3 has 16 amino acids. The germline V gene encodes CDR1 SGHTA and CDR2 FQGTGA. With V trimmed by 3 bases and J by 4 bases, 7 bases remained unmatched. Here the CDR3 reads CASSFGSSGSADTQYF. CDR3 DNA: TGTGCCAGCAGCTTCGGTTCTAGCGGGAGTGCAGATACGCAGTATTTT.

The chain joins TRBV6-4 to TRBJ1-2, with a tentative D call TRBD1 (5 bases). From germline, CDR1 is MRHNA and CDR2 SNTAGT. V dropped 3 bases and J dropped 2 bases, with 7 bases sitting between them. This CDR3 region has 13 residues. CDR3 residues: CASSEGLNYGYTF. CDR3 nucleotide sequence: TGTGCCAGCAGTGAGGGACTGAACTATGGCTACACCTTC.

The chain couples TRBV7-9 to TRBJ1-1, with D unresolved. There are 13 residues in the CDR3. CDR1 is SEHNR and CDR2 is FQNEAQ in the germline V gene (reference sequence). Trimming cost V 0 bases and J 4 bases, with 6 bases left between them. CDR3: CASSLASITEAFF. CDR3 nucleotide sequence: TGTGCCAGCAGCTTAGCGTCCATCACTGAAGCTTTCTTT.

The genes are TRBV18 and TRBJ2-1; 15 bases align to TRBD2. V gave up 0 bases and J gave up 10 bases; unmatched junction bases: 7. The CDR3 loop spans 17 amino acids. Germline lookup yields CDR1 KGHSH and CDR2 LQKENI. The CDR3 here is CASSPPGLAGGQREQFF. The CDR3 region has the DNA TGTGCCAGCTCACCACCGGGACTAGCGGGAGGCCAGCGGGAGCAGTTCTTC.

CDR3 residues: CASSGRVITGELFF. In DNA form, the CDR3 reads TGTGCCAGTAGCGGGAGGGTTATCACCGGGGAGCTGTTTTTT. The V and J genes are TRBV19 and TRBJ2-2; 8 bases are a match to TRBD2. There are 14 residues in the CDR3. After removal of 6 bases from V and 4 bases from J, the junction contained 4 bases not matched to a gene. Germline assignment: CDR1 LNHDA and CDR2 SQIVND (reference sequence).

This clone was found a few times. The chain links TRBV15 to TRBJ2-1; D gene ambiguous. The CDR3 runs 16 residues. Germline CDR1 reads LNHNV; CDR2 reads YYDKDF (reference sequence). Trimming removed 1 base from V and 0 bases from J, with 10 bases in between. The CDR3 nucleotides read TGTGCCACCAGCAGAGGAGGAACGGGCTCCTACAATGAGCAGTTCTTC. It codes for CATSRGGTGSYNEQFF.

This sequence joins TRBV20-1 and TRBJ2-4; possible D gene TRBD2, 5 bases. This CDR3 region has 11 residues. Per germline, CDR1 DFQATT and CDR2 SNEGSKA (reference sequence). The CDR3 DNA reads TGCAGCAGAGGGATATCGGGCATTCAGTACTTC. The encoded protein is CSRGISGIQYF.

The chain links TRBV28 to TRBJ2-5; 11 nucleotides line up with TRBD2. The germline V gene encodes CDR1 MDHEN and CDR2 SYDVKM. V dropped 5 bases and J dropped 5; count of bases not matched to a gene: 4. The CDR3 length is 14 residues. The CDR3 nucleotides read TGTGCCAGCAGTCAGACTAGCGGGAAGGAGACCCAGTACTTC. It codes for CASSQTSGKETQYF.

In its sample, this clone was seen a few times. The chain recombines TRBV21-1 with TRBJ2-2; the table's D call of TRBD2 was not tested on the DNA. TRBV21-1 is a listed pseudogene. This CDR3 has 16 amino acids. CDR3 amino acids: CASSKPGTSGTGELFF. CDR3 coding DNA: TGTGCCAGCAGCAAACCTGGGACTAGCGGCACCGGGGAGCTGTTTTTT.

This chain connects TRBV7-3 to TRBJ2-1; a possible D gene is TRBD2 (5 bases). This CDR3 has 19 residues. Germline CDR1 SGHTA, CDR2 FQGTGA. V lost 1 base and J 0 bases, leaving 19 bases between the germline ends. CDR3 residues: CASSLNTGLIASSYNEQFF. The CDR3 DNA reads as TGTGCCAGCAGCTTAAATACGGGCCTAATAGCGAGCTCCTACAATGAGCAGTTCTTC.

In this sample, this clone turned up a few times. In DNA, the CDR3 is TGCGCCAGCAGCTTGCTAGCGAGCCACGAGCAGTACTTC. Its translation is CASSLLASHEQYF. This rearrangement joins TRBV5-1 to TRBJ2-7, with D perhaps matching TRBD2 (6 bases). V was shortened by 1 base and J by 5 bases, with 10 bases between the two germline ends. The CDR3 contains 13 residues. CDR1 SGHRS and CDR2 YFSETQ come from the germline V gene.